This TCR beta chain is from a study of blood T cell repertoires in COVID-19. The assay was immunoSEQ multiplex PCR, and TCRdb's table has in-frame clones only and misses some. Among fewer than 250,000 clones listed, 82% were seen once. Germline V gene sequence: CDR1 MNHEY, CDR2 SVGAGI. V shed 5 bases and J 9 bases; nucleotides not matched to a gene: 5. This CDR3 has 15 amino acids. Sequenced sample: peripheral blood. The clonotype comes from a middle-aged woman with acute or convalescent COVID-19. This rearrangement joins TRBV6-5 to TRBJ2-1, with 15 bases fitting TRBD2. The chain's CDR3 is CASSRGLAGGSEQFF. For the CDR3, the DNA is TGTGCCAGCAGTCGGGGACTAGCGGGGGGAAGTGAGCAGTTCTTC.